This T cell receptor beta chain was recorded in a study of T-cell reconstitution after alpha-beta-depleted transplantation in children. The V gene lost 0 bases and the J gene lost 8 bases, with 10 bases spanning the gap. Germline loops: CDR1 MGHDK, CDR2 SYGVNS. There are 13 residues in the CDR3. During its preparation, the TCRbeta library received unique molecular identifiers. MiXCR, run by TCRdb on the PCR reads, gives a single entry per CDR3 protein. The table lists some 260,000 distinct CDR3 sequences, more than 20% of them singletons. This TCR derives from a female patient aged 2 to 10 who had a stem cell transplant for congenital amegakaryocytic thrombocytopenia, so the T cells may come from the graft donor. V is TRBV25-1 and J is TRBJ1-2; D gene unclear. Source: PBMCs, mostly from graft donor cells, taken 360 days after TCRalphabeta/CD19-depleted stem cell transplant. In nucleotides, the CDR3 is TGTGCCAGCAGTGAATATGGCGGTTTGGGCTACACCTTC. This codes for CASSEYGGLGYTF.